This entry features one T cell receptor (beta chain) sequence. What it binds is unknown. Germline-derived CDR1 and CDR2 are ENHRY and SYGVKD. The CDR3 spans 17 residues. V was clipped by 0 bases and J by 2 bases; unmatched bases: 1. Method: immunoSEQ multiplex PCR; TCRdb's copy keeps in-frame clones and lacks some. The sample has fewer than 75,000 clones; 85% to 95% are singletons. From the approximately 120-subject validation cohort, which was separate from the roughly 610-subject first cohort, the donors were drawn. These data belong to a study of cytomegalovirus exposure and HLA in healthy donors. Turning to the study itself: In a later analysis, the approximately 110 validation repertoires were reported to have used the same platform as the 650 to 800 first-cohort repertoires.

Study-level findings and limits: It was reported that the classifier diagnosed cytomegalovirus status with high specificity and sensitivity in both the original and validation cohorts. According to a later analysis, TCR clusters from the first cohort tended to co-occur in the roughly 120 validation repertoires.

The V call is TRBV10-3, the J call TRBJ2-3; 14 bases fit TRBD2. The receptor's source is a man younger than 30 in good health and CMV-seronegative. Sequenced material: PBMCs. Here the CDR3 DNA reads TGTGCCATCAGTGAGTCGACTAGCGGGGGGGTCACAGATACGCAGTATTTT. Translation gives CAISESTSGGVTDTQYF.